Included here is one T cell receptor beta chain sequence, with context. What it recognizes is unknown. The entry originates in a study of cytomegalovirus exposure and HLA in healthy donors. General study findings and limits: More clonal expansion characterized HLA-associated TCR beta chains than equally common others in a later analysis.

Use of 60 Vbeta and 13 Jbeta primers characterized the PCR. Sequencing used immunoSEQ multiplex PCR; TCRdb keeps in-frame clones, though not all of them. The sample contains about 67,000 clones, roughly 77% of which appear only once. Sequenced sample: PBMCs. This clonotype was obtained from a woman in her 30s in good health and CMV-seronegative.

The CDR3 spells CASSTQGFGNYGYTF. In nucleotides, the CDR3 is TGTGCCAGCAGTACTCAGGGGTTTGGTAACTATGGCTACACCTTC. The chain is built from TRBV6-5 and TRBJ1-2; a weak D match, TRBD1 (6 bases). V was clipped by 5 bases and J by 1 base, with 14 bases between them. The CDR3 contains 15 residues. CDR1 MNHEY and CDR2 SVGAGI come from the germline V gene.